A single sample is the source of the 5 T cell receptor beta chains below, sequenced in a study of blood T cells in healthy people across ages. Sample-barcoded 5' priming and a J-beta primer mix drove a second PCR of roughly 6 to 12 cycles. TCRdb reprocessed the 5' RACE reads with MiXCR, giving one entry per CDR3 protein. The sample has over 300,000 distinct CDR3 sequences, 50% to 60% seen once. Sequencing used blood. Every receptor here comes from a man aged 55 to 70 in good health.

The rearrangement uses TRBV7-2 and TRBJ2-1, with 10 bases that match TRBD2. Germline CDR1 is SGHTA and CDR2 is FQGNSA. The J segment lost 3 bases and the V segment lost 4 bases, leaving 9 bases of the junction unmatched. The CDR3 is made up of 17 amino acids. CDR3 nucleotide sequence: TGTGCCAGCAGCTACGGACTAGCGGAGAACCTCTACAATGAGCAGTTCTTC. Translated, it gives CASSYGLAENLYNEQFF.

This clonotype was found once. V usage is TRBV20-1 and J usage is TRBJ2-1; no clear D gene. This CDR3 has 17 amino acids. The germline gives CDR1 DFQATT, CDR2 SNEGSKA (reference sequence). Trimming removed 2 bases at V and 1 base at J, with 18 bases between. CDR3 coding DNA: TGCAGTGCTAGACCATTGTCCGGGCATGGGTCCTACAATGAGCAGTTCTTC. Amino acids: CSARPLSGHGSYNEQFF.

The chain couples TRBV29-1 to TRBJ2-5; 7 bases are shared with TRBD2. Looked up from germline, CDR1 is SQVTM and CDR2 is ANQGSEA. V trimming: 5 bases; J trimming: 2 bases; junction bases outside the gene matches: 5. The CDR3 contains 13 residues. The CDR3 is CSVCQGLQETQYF. CDR3 in DNA: TGCAGCGTTTGTCAGGGACTACAAGAGACCCAGTACTTC. Filled out from reference TRBV29-1 and TRBJ2-5, the complete variable domain reads SAVISQKPSRDICQRGTSLTIQCQVDSQVTMMFWYRQQPGQSLTLIATANQGSEATYESGFVIDKFPISRPNLTFSTLTVSNMSPEDSSIYLCSVCQGLQETQYFGPGTRLLVL.

The chain is built from TRBV28 and TRBJ2-6; D might be TRBD2 (5 bases). The germline V and J ends were trimmed by 6 bases and 0 bases, with 12 bases remaining between them. The CDR3 spans 16 residues. Germline-derived CDR1 and CDR2 are MDHEN and SYDVKM. The CDR3 protein is CASSHPSPSGANVLTF. CDR3 nucleotide sequence: TGTGCCAGCAGCCACCCTAGCCCCTCTGGGGCCAACGTCCTGACTTTC. Supplemented by reference TRBV28 and TRBJ2-6, the full variable domain reads DVKVTQSSRYLVKRTGEKVFLECVQDMDHENMFWYRQDPGLGLRLIYFSYDVKMKEKGDIPEGYSVSREKKERFSLILESASTNQTSMYLCASSHPSPSGANVLTFGAGSRLTVL.

Here the CDR3 DNA reads TGTGCCAGCAGCTTCACAGGGAATCAGCCCCAGCATTTT. Translated, it gives CASSFTGNQPQHF. V and J are TRBV11-1 and TRBJ1-5; a possible D gene is TRBD1 (6 bases). The ends were cut back, 3 bases at V and 4 bases at J, with 7 bases in the middle. This CDR3 region has 13 residues. Germline CDR1 and CDR2: SGHAT and FQDESV (reference sequence).